These T cell receptor beta chains were read from a single sample in a study of blood T cell repertoires in COVID-19. Here immunoSEQ multiplex PCR was the method, and the copy in TCRdb shows in-frame clones only, minus some. The table includes 210,000 or so clones, around four fifths detected once. Sequencing was carried out using peripheral blood. These receptors were taken from a man in his fifties or sixties with active or convalescent COVID-19. The CDR3 runs from the conserved cysteine through the conserved F or W. Fields, in order: V gene, J gene, D gene, clone size, CDR3 DNA, CDR3 protein. D genes are given only for firm matches. Clone size is given for some rows only: seen once, a few or many times, or a class if the clone is expanded.

V gene: TRBV9
J gene: TRBJ2-2
D gene: NA
clone size: NA
CDR3 DNA: TGTGCCAGCAGCGTTAGCTCCGGGGAGCTGTTTTTT
CDR3 protein: CASSVSSGELFF

V gene: TRBV25-1
J gene: TRBJ1-4
D gene: NA
clone size: once
CDR3 DNA: TGTGCCAGCAGTGCCGACAGTGGAGATGAAAAACTGTTTTTT
CDR3 protein: CASSADSGDEKLFF

V gene: TRBV7-9
J gene: TRBJ1-5
D gene: NA
clone size: NA
CDR3 DNA: TGTGCCAGCAGCTTAGGACCAGGGGATTTCAATCAGCCCCAGCATTTT
CDR3 protein: CASSLGPGDFNQPQHF

V gene: TRBV11-2
J gene: TRBJ2-7
D gene: TRBD2
clone size: NA
CDR3 DNA: TGTGCCAGCAGCTTAGATCCTAGCGGAAGCTACGAGCAGTACTTC
CDR3 protein: CASSLDPSGSYEQYF

V gene: TRBV12-3/TRBV12-4
J gene: TRBJ2-3
D gene: NA
clone size: once
CDR3 DNA: TGTGCCAGCAGTAACTCCGGGACACAGTATTTT
CDR3 protein: CASSNSGTQYF

V gene: TRBV15
J gene: TRBJ1-3
D gene: TRBD1
clone size: NA
CDR3 DNA: TGTGCCACCAGCATCAGACAGGGTAACTTTGGAAACACCATATATTTT
CDR3 protein: CATSIRQGNFGNTIYF

V gene: TRBV6-6
J gene: TRBJ1-6
D gene: TRBD1
clone size: NA
CDR3 DNA: TGTGCCGCATCGGGACAGAATAATTCACCCCTCCACTTT
CDR3 protein: CAASGQNNSPLHF

V gene: TRBV6-2/TRBV6-3
J gene: TRBJ2-3
D gene: TRBD2
clone size: NA
CDR3 DNA: TGTGCCAGCAGTTACTCTGGGACTAGCGGGGGGATTACAGATACGCAGTATTTT
CDR3 protein: CASSYSGTSGGITDTQYF

V gene: TRBV30
J gene: TRBJ2-1
D gene: TRBD2
clone size: NA
CDR3 DNA: TGTGCCTGGAGTAGAGCCCAGCGGGGGTACAATGAGCAGTTCTTC
CDR3 protein: CAWSRAQRGYNEQFF

V gene: TRBV7-9
J gene: TRBJ1-1
D gene: NA
clone size: NA
CDR3 DNA: TGTGCCAGCAGCTTTCCCCGGGACAAAATAACTGAAGCTTTCTTT
CDR3 protein: CASSFPRDKITEAFF

V gene: TRBV2
J gene: TRBJ2-7
D gene: NA
clone size: NA
CDR3 DNA: TGTGCCAGCTCGTGGAAGGGGTCCATCTACGAGCAGTACTTC
CDR3 protein: CASSWKGSIYEQYF

V gene: TRBV5-4
J gene: TRBJ2-7
D gene: TRBD1
clone size: few
CDR3 DNA: TGTGCCAGCAGCTTAGGGCAGGGGGCGCGGGAGCAGTACTTC
CDR3 protein: CASSLGQGAREQYF

V gene: TRBV28
J gene: TRBJ1-1
D gene: NA
clone size: NA
CDR3 DNA: TGTGCCAGCAGCTGGGAGGCCACTGAAGCTTTCTTT
CDR3 protein: CASSWEATEAFF

V gene: TRBV11-2
J gene: TRBJ2-2
D gene: NA
clone size: NA
CDR3 DNA: TGTGCCAGCAGCATCCACGAGGGCGCCGGGGAGCTGTTTTTT
CDR3 protein: CASSIHEGAGELFF

V gene: TRBV11-2
J gene: TRBJ1-5
D gene: NA
clone size: NA
CDR3 DNA: TGTGCCAGCACCCTCGGGAGGACAGTCGGGAATCAGCCCCAGCATTTT
CDR3 protein: CASTLGRTVGNQPQHF

V gene: TRBV28
J gene: TRBJ1-5
D gene: NA
clone size: few
CDR3 DNA: TGTGCCAGCCACTTCGACAGATCTAATCAGCCCCAGCATTTT
CDR3 protein: CASHFDRSNQPQHF

V gene: TRBV6-5
J gene: TRBJ2-5
D gene: TRBD1
clone size: NA
CDR3 DNA: TGTGCCAGCAGTTACCTGGACAGGGAAGAGACCCAGTACTTC
CDR3 protein: CASSYLDREETQYF

V gene: TRBV11-2
J gene: TRBJ2-7
D gene: TRBD2
clone size: NA
CDR3 DNA: TGTGCCAGCAGCACGGGACTAGCGGCCTCCTACGAGCAGTACTTC
CDR3 protein: CASSTGLAASYEQYF

V gene: TRBV3-1/TRBV3-2
J gene: TRBJ1-2
D gene: NA
clone size: once
CDR3 DNA: TGTGCCAGCAGCCAAGGGAGGGGACGCTATGGCTACACCTTC
CDR3 protein: CASSQGRGRYGYTF

V gene: TRBV3-1/TRBV3-2
J gene: TRBJ2-3
D gene: TRBD2
clone size: few
CDR3 DNA: TGTGCCAGCAGCCCCCTCGGGGGGGGTACCACAGGAACGCAGTATTTT
CDR3 protein: CASSPLGGGTTGTQYF

V gene: TRBV28
J gene: TRBJ2-1
D gene: NA
clone size: NA
CDR3 DNA: TGTGCCAGCAGTTTCCTAGTACGTAACAATGAGCAGTTCTTC
CDR3 protein: CASSFLVRNNEQFF

V gene: TRBV30
J gene: TRBJ1-6
D gene: TRBD1
clone size: NA
CDR3 DNA: TGTGCCTGGAGGCCCCGGGACAGGGACTATAATTCACCCCTCCACTTT
CDR3 protein: CAWRPRDRDYNSPLHF

V gene: TRBV7-9
J gene: TRBJ2-7
D gene: NA
clone size: NA
CDR3 DNA: TGTGCCAGCAGCTCGACTGAAAGTTACTACGAGCAGTACTTC
CDR3 protein: CASSSTESYYEQYF

V gene: TRBV29-1
J gene: TRBJ1-3
D gene: TRBD1
clone size: NA
CDR3 DNA: TGCAGCGTTGTTCAGGGGGGAGTTGGAAACACCATATATTTT
CDR3 protein: CSVVQGGVGNTIYF